Listed below are T cell receptor beta chains from one sample, sequenced in a study of cytomegalovirus exposure and HLA in healthy donors. Sequencing was performed with immunoSEQ multiplex PCR; in TCRdb, only in-frame clones are kept and a portion is missing. The data hold approximately 140,000 clones, with around 79% observed a single time. Sample: PBMCs. The receptors here all came from a male donor in good health and CMV-seronegative. Both conserved end residues are part of each CDR3. Each record gives: CDR3 protein, CDR3 DNA, J gene, V gene, D gene, clone size. D genes are given only for firm matches. Rows may omit the clone size; those that give it use once, few, many or a size class.

CDR3aa: CASSPDRAYNEQFF
CDR3nt: TGTGCCAGCAGCCCCGACAGGGCCTACAATGAGCAGTTCTTC
j_gene: TRBJ2-1
v_gene: TRBV21-1
d_gene: -
abundance: -

CDR3aa: CASSEETGYTEAFF
CDR3nt: TGTGCCAGCAGTGAAGAGACAGGGTACACTGAAGCTTTCTTT
j_gene: TRBJ1-1
v_gene: TRBV6-1
d_gene: TRBD1
abundance: -

CDR3aa: CASSVEGGSSYEQYF
CDR3nt: TGTGCCAGCAGCGTAGAAGGCGGGAGCTCCTACGAGCAGTACTTC
j_gene: TRBJ2-7
v_gene: TRBV9
d_gene: TRBD2
abundance: -

CDR3aa: CASSQTGDEQFF
CDR3nt: TGTGCCAGCAGCCAAACAGGCGATGAGCAGTTCTTC
j_gene: TRBJ2-1
v_gene: TRBV6-6
d_gene: -
abundance: -

CDR3aa: CASSLPAGGPDNEQFF
CDR3nt: TGTGCCAGCAGCCTCCCAGCGGGAGGGCCGGACAATGAGCAGTTCTTC
j_gene: TRBJ2-1
v_gene: TRBV7-6
d_gene: TRBD2
abundance: few

CDR3aa: CASRRINYGYTF
CDR3nt: TGTGCCAGCCGGAGAATTAACTATGGCTACACCTTC
j_gene: TRBJ1-2
v_gene: TRBV2
d_gene: -
abundance: -

CDR3aa: CASSPVKENTEAFF
CDR3nt: TGTGCCAGCAGCCCAGTGAAAGAGAACACTGAAGCTTTCTTT
j_gene: TRBJ1-1
v_gene: TRBV6-6
d_gene: -
abundance: once

CDR3aa: CASSPQPAAGVLAYEQYF
CDR3nt: TGCGCCAGCAGCCCGCAGCCGGCAGCGGGCGTACTAGCCTACGAGCAGTACTTC
j_gene: TRBJ2-7
v_gene: TRBV5-1
d_gene: -
abundance: -

CDR3aa: CAISESLGRGAQETQYF
CDR3nt: TGTGCCATCAGTGAGTCTTTAGGCAGGGGGGCCCAAGAGACCCAGTACTTC
j_gene: TRBJ2-5
v_gene: TRBV10-3
d_gene: -
abundance: -

CDR3aa: CASSPDITEQYF
CDR3nt: TGTGCCAGCAGCCCAGACATCACCGAGCAGTACTTC
j_gene: TRBJ2-7
v_gene: TRBV7-9
d_gene: -
abundance: -

CDR3aa: CASSESGSFADTQYF
CDR3nt: TGTGCCAGCAGTGAGAGCGGGAGCTTTGCAGATACGCAGTATTTT
j_gene: TRBJ2-3
v_gene: TRBV25-1
d_gene: TRBD2
abundance: -

CDR3aa: CASSLNGLGAGNQPQHF
CDR3nt: TGTGCCAGCAGTTTAAACGGGCTGGGGGCGGGCAATCAGCCCCAGCATTTT
j_gene: TRBJ1-5
v_gene: TRBV27
d_gene: -
abundance: -

CDR3aa: CASSDPSGRGNTGELFF
CDR3nt: TGCGCCAGCAGTGACCCCAGCGGGAGAGGGAACACCGGGGAGCTGTTTTTT
j_gene: TRBJ2-2
v_gene: TRBV10-1
d_gene: TRBD2
abundance: few

CDR3aa: CAWKGGAEGYTF
CDR3nt: TGTGCTTGGAAAGGAGGGGCTGAAGGCTACACCTTC
j_gene: TRBJ1-2
v_gene: TRBV30
d_gene: -
abundance: few

CDR3aa: CASSLVGLSSGNTIYF
CDR3nt: TGTGCCAGCAGCTTAGTGGGACTATCCTCTGGAAACACCATATATTTT
j_gene: TRBJ1-3
v_gene: TRBV7-3
d_gene: -
abundance: once

CDR3aa: CASSEGGFYEQYF
CDR3nt: TGTGCCAGCAGCGAGGGGGGGTTCTACGAGCAGTACTTC
j_gene: TRBJ2-7
v_gene: TRBV9
d_gene: -
abundance: -

CDR3aa: CASRGQGSTGELFF
CDR3nt: TGTGCCAGCAGAGGACAGGGTTCCACCGGGGAGCTGTTTTTT
j_gene: TRBJ2-2
v_gene: TRBV6-6
d_gene: TRBD1
abundance: -

CDR3aa: CASSLWTANTEAFF
CDR3nt: TGCGCCAGCAGCCTTTGGACAGCGAACACTGAAGCTTTCTTT
j_gene: TRBJ1-1
v_gene: TRBV4-1
d_gene: -
abundance: -

CDR3aa: CASRFTGTAAYNEQFF
CDR3nt: TGTGCCAGCAGGTTTACCGGGACAGCCGCCTACAATGAGCAGTTCTTC
j_gene: TRBJ2-1
v_gene: TRBV5-6
d_gene: TRBD1
abundance: -

CDR3aa: CASRSDRLRNQPQHF
CDR3nt: TGTGCCAGCAGATCCGACAGGCTCCGCAATCAGCCCCAGCATTTT
j_gene: TRBJ1-5
v_gene: TRBV7-3
d_gene: -
abundance: -

CDR3aa: CASSRSGAGDGEQFF
CDR3nt: TGTGCCAGCAGCCGCTCGGGAGCGGGGGATGGTGAGCAGTTCTTC
j_gene: TRBJ2-1
v_gene: TRBV7-3
d_gene: TRBD2
abundance: few

CDR3aa: CAWSVSRTTSGGETDTQYF
CDR3nt: TGTGCCTGGAGTGTTAGTCGTACGACGAGCGGGGGGGAGACAGATACGCAGTATTTT
j_gene: TRBJ2-3
v_gene: TRBV30
d_gene: TRBD2
abundance: -